The 11 T cell receptor beta chains below come from one sample, sequenced in a study of beta chain features in type 1 diabetes. All of the isolated RNA was reverse transcribed, so expressed TCRB transcripts were sequenced. The assay was immunoSEQ multiplex PCR, and TCRdb's table has in-frame clones only and misses some. This sample carries 150,000 to 180,000 clones, approximately 8.1% of them seen once, and the ten largest clones take 0.65%. The specimen sequenced was central memory CD4+ T cells from blood. The receptors originated from a man younger than 30 in good health.

The chain couples TRBV7-9 to TRBJ1-2, with D unclear. The V gene lost 5 bases and the J gene lost 3 bases, with 16 bases spanning the gap. Per germline, CDR1 SEHNR and CDR2 FQNEAQ (reference sequence). The CDR3 has 15 residues. CDR3 bases: TGTGCCAGCAGCCCTAACTTGAGTTACGACTATGGCTACACCTTC. It translates to CASSPNLSYDYGYTF.

This clone was found a few times. V usage is TRBV11-2 and J usage is TRBJ2-1; TRBD2 aligns across 7 bases. The germline gives CDR1 SGHAT, CDR2 FQNNGV. This CDR3 spans 16 amino acids. Trimming removed 5 bases from V and 8 bases from J; junction bases left unmatched: 15. CDR3 sequence: CASSLLPGRGRHEQFF. The CDR3, as DNA: TGTGCCAGCAGCCTCCTGCCAGGGAGGGGACGTCATGAGCAGTTCTTC.

The V gene is TRBV28, the J gene TRBJ1-6, with D uncertain. The CDR3 spans 16 residues. V dropped 2 bases and J dropped 8 bases, with 16 bases sitting between them. The V gene's germline CDR1 is MDHEN and CDR2 SYDVKM. CDR3 amino acids: CASSLPEAGYHSPLHF. In DNA form, the CDR3 reads TGTGCCAGCAGTTTACCGGAAGCAGGCTACCATTCACCCCTCCACTTT. The full variable domain, rest sourced from reference TRBV28 and TRBJ1-6, is DVKVTQSSRYLVKRTGEKVFLECVQDMDHENMFWYRQDPGLGLRLIYFSYDVKMKEKGDIPEGYSVSREKKERFSLILESASTNQTSMYLCASSLPEAGYHSPLHFGNGTRLTVT.

The chain links TRBV28 to TRBJ1-1, with unresolved D. CDR3 size: 12 residues. CDR1 MDHEN and CDR2 SYDVKM come from the germline V gene. V dropped 10 bases and J dropped 1 base, with 10 bases sitting between them. The CDR3 nucleotides are TGTGCCACCCTGACGGGGAACACTGAAGCTTTCTTT. It specifies CATLTGNTEAFF.

There are a few counts of this clone. This chain uses TRBV25-1 with TRBJ1-2; 8 bases are a match to TRBD1. CDR3 length equals 13 residues. The junction had 2 bases not matched to a gene; V was cut back by 8 bases and J by 0 bases. Germline V CDR1 and CDR2: MGHDK, SYGVNS. CDR3 in DNA: TGTGCCAGCGCGGACAGGGCTAACTATGGCTACACCTTC. Translating it yields CASADRANYGYTF.

This clone was detected only a few times. CDR3 bases: TGTGCCATCACTTCTGGCCTGGGGACTTGGAATGAGCAGTTCTTC. It codes for CAITSGLGTWNEQFF. This sequence joins TRBV6-6 and TRBJ2-1; TRBD2 is a possible D gene (6 bases). There are 15 residues in the CDR3. CDR1 is MNHNY and CDR2 is SVGAGI in the germline V gene (reference sequence). Trimming cost V 10 bases and J 7 bases, with 23 bases left between them.

There are a few counts of this clone. The chain links TRBV28 to TRBJ1-5, with TRBD1 as a possible D gene (5 bases). This CDR3 comprises 12 residues. Deletions cut 8 bases from V and 6 bases from J, with 11 bases between. Looked up from germline, CDR1 is MDHEN and CDR2 is SYDVKM. The CDR3 nucleotides are TGTGCCAGCCGCCGGGGGGTTCAGCCCCAGCATTTT. Residues: CASRRGVQPQHF.

About this clone itself: Compared with germline, one end of the junction differs, possibly owing to a read error. V gene TRBV5-4 combines with J gene TRBJ2-1; 7 bases align to TRBD1. Germline-derived CDR1 and CDR2 are SGHNT and YYREEE (reference sequence). The CDR3 is made up of 13 amino acids. CDR3 sequence: CASSQRQGGEQFF. For the CDR3, the DNA is TGCGCCAGCAGCCAAAGACAGGGTGGTGAGCAGTTCTTC.

The chain couples TRBV6-1 to TRBJ2-3; a possible D gene is TRBD1 (5 bases). The CDR3 has 15 residues. Germline CDR1 and CDR2: MNHNS and SASEGT. The V gene lost 4 bases and the J gene lost 1 base, with 12 bases spanning the gap. The CDR3 region has the DNA TGTGCCAGCAGTGTATTAACCAGGGGCACAGATACGCAGTATTTT. Its protein is CASSVLTRGTDTQYF.

This clone was counted at least ten times. V usage is TRBV7-9 and J usage is TRBJ2-1; TRBD1 matches 9 bases. Per germline, CDR1 SEHNR and CDR2 FQNEAQ (reference sequence). This CDR3 region has 15 residues. With 6 bases clipped from V and 7 bases from J, the junction kept 10 bases outside the gene matches. The CDR3 sequence: CASSPTGGAGNEQFF. As DNA, the CDR3 is TGTGCCAGCAGTCCCACAGGGGGCGCTGGAAATGAGCAGTTCTTC.

This clone has a count of ten or more. The chain links TRBV30 to TRBJ2-1; 12 positions agree with TRBD2. Trimming removed 4 bases from V and 8 bases from J; junction bases left unmatched: 12. Germline loops: CDR1 GTSNPN, CDR2 SVGIG (reference sequence). The CDR3 consists of 16 residues. CDR3 DNA: TGTGCCTGGAACCGGGGGCTAGCGGGGGGGGCCCATGAGCAGTTCTTC. Translated: CAWNRGLAGGAHEQFF.